The text below deals with one TCR beta chain. What this receptor recognizes is not known. One base away there is no much larger clone; base qualities are not given. The entry originates in a study of T cell changes during pregnancy in multiple sclerosis (dated by TCRdb to the late 2010s). With regard to the full study: The study looked at changes in the T cell repertoire across pregnancy in women with multiple sclerosis.

The library was generated by the immunoSEQ multiplex PCR assay. TCRdb obtained this table from immuneACCESS and retained in-frame rearrangements with V and J assigned. These tables miss some clones; where compared with another copy, unresolved V genes account for less than half of the shortfall, and the remainder is unexplained. The sample yields 17,000 or so clones; roughly 80% were counted once. Roughly a sixth of the sample is held by the ten biggest clonotypes. The CDR3 runs 17 amino acids, cysteine and phenylalanine included. Only the CDR3 region is kept as DNA, spanning 51 bases read in frame from base 1. The germline V gene (reference sequence) gives CDR1 as PRHDT and CDR2 as FYEKMQ. V loses 3 bases at its end and J loses 1 base; junction bases beyond the gene matches: 10.

The chain couples TRBV13 to TRBJ2-7; the junction holds 9 bases that match TRBD1. This clonotype was sampled from a female donor in good health, enrolled as a control in a pregnancy study. The source was CD8+ T cells from peripheral blood mononuclear cells, collected in the third trimester of pregnancy. The bases are TGTGCCAGCAGCTTTTCCTCCAGGGACAGGGATTCCTACGAGCAGTACTTC. It is translated as CASSFSSRDRDSYEQYF. Outside the CDR3, residues come from the reference TRBV13 and TRBJ2-7 proteins, so the full variable domain is: AAGVIQSPRHLIKEKRETATLKCYPIPRHDTVYWYQQGPGQDPQFLISFYEKMQSDKGSIPDRFSAQQFSDYHSELNMSSLELGDSALYFCASSFSSRDRDSYEQYFGPGTRLTVT.